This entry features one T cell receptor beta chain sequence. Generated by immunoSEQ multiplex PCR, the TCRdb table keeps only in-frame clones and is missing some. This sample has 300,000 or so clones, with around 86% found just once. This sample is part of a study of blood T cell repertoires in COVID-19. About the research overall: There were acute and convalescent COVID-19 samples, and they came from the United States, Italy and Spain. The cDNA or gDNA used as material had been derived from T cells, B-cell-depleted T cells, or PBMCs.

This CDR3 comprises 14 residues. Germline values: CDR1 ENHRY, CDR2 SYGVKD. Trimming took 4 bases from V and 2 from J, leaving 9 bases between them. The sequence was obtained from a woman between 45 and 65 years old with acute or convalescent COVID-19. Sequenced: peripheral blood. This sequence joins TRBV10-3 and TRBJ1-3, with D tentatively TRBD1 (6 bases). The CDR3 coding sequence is TGTGCCATCAGTGGGACAGAGACTGGAAACACCATATATTTT. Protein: CAISGTETGNTIYF.